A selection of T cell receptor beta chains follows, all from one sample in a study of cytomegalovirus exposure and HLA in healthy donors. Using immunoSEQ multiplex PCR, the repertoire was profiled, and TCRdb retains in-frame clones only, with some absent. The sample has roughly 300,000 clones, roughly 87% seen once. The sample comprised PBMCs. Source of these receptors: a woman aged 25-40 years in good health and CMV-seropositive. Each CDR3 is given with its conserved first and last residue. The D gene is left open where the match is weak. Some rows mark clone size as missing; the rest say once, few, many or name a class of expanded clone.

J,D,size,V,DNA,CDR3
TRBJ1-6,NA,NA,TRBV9,TGTGCCAGCAGCCCCCCGCGGGGTCCCCTCCACTTT,CASSPPRGPLHF
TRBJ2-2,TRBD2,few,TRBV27,TGTGCCAGCAGTTTATCGGGGGGGAACCCCGGGGAGCTGTTTTTT,CASSLSGGNPGELFF
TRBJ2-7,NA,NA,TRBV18,TGTGCCAGCTCACCCGGGACGACGACCTACGAGCAGTACTTC,CASSPGTTTYEQYF
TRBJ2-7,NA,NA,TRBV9,TGTGCCAGCAGCGTTTTTCCGAGCTACGAGCAGTACTTC,CASSVFPSYEQYF
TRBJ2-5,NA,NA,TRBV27,TGTGCCAGCAGCCGCGTGGGGGGCCAAGAGACCCAGTACTTC,CASSRVGGQETQYF
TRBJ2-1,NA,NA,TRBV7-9,TGTGCCAGCACTCAAGGAGGGACAGAGAACAATGAGCAGTTCTTC,CASTQGGTENNEQFF
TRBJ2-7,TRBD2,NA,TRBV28,TGTGCCAGCGGGATCGGGACTAGCGGATACGAGCAGTACTTC,CASGIGTSGYEQYF
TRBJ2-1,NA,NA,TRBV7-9,TGTGCCAGCAGCTTAGTCGGGGTCCAGCCACCAAACAATGAGCAGTTCTTC,CASSLVGVQPPNNEQFF
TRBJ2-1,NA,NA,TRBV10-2,TGCGCCAGCAAACCCCGAGCGGGCATGAACCCCTACAATGAGCAGTTCTTC,CASKPRAGMNPYNEQFF
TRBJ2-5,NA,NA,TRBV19,TGTGCCAGTAGTATAAGGGGGGCTGGGGAGACCCAGTACTTC,CASSIRGAGETQYF
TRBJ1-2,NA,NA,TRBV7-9,TGTGCCAGCAGCTTAGACCTCCAGGCTAACTATGGCTACACCTTC,CASSLDLQANYGYTF
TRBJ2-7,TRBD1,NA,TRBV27,TGTGCCAGCAGTTCTCTTCGGACAGGGGGCATCTCCTACGAGCAGTACTTC,CASSSLRTGGISYEQYF
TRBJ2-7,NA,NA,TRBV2,TGTGCCAGCAGTACAGGAGGGCAATCCTACGAGCAGTACTTC,CASSTGGQSYEQYF
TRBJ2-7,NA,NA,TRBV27,TGTGCCAGCAGTTCCCCTGGGAGGACCGGCACCTACGAGCAGTACTTC,CASSSPGRTGTYEQYF
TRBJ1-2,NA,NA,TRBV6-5,TGTGCCAGCAGTTACTCGGGCAACGGGAACTATGGCTACACCTTC,CASSYSGNGNYGYTF
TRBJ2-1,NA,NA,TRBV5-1,TGCGCCAGCAAAGACAGGAGCTCCTACAATGAGCAGTTCTTC,CASKDRSSYNEQFF
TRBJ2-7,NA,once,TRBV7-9,TGTGCCAGCAGCTTAAATTTGGGGTGGGACTACGAGCAGTACTTC,CASSLNLGWDYEQYF
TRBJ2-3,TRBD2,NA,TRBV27,TGTGCCAGCAGTACTAAGACTAGCGGGAGTTGGGATACGCAGTATTTT,CASSTKTSGSWDTQYF
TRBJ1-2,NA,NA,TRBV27,TGTGCCAGCAGTCACCAAATCGGCTATGGCTACACCTTC,CASSHQIGYGYTF
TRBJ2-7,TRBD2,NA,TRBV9,TGTGCCAGCAGCGTAGAAGGCGGGAGTATCTACGAGCAGTACTTC,CASSVEGGSIYEQYF
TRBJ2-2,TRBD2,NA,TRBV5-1,TGCGCCAGCAGCCCCCTTACTAGCGGGAGGGCCGGGGAGCTGTTTTTT,CASSPLTSGRAGELFF
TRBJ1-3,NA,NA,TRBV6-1,TGTGCCAGCAGTGCTCCACGGGCGGGAACGGGAAACACCATATATTTT,CASSAPRAGTGNTIYF
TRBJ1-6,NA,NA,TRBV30,TGTGCCTGGAGTGGGGAAGGGGTTAGGGCCTCCAATTCACCCCTCCACTTT,CAWSGEGVRASNSPLHF
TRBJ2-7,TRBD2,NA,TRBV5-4,TGTGCCAGCAGCCCCGACTCCGGGACTAGAGTCTACGAGCAGTACTTC,CASSPDSGTRVYEQYF
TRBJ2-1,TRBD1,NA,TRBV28,TGTGCCAGCAGCCCTCCAGGGGGCCCCCGCTACAATGAGCAGTTCTTC,CASSPPGGPRYNEQFF
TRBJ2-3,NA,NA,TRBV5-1,TGCGCCAGCAGTTCTCCCGGACGCACAGATACGCAGTATTTT,CASSSPGRTDTQYF
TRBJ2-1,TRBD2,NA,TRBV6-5,TGTGCCAGCAGTATAAGCGGGAGGTCTTACAATGAGCAGTTCTTC,CASSISGRSYNEQFF
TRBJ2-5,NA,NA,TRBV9,TGTGCCAGCAGCCCTACCAATAGAGTTACGGAGACCCAGTACTTC,CASSPTNRVTETQYF
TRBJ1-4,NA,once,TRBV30,TGTGCCTGGAGTGGGCAGCTGATGGCTAATGAAAAACTGTTTTTT,CAWSGQLMANEKLFF
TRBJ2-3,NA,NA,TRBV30,TGTACCTGGGGAGCTTCATTCACAGATACGCAGTATTTT,CTWGASFTDTQYF
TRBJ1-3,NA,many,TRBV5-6,TGTGCCAGCAGCCCCCGGGGGCCTGGAAACACCATATATTTT,CASSPRGPGNTIYF
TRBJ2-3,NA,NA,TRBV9,TGTGCCAGCAGCGTAGCCTTTAGGGGCGGGACAGATACGCAGTATTTT,CASSVAFRGGTDTQYF
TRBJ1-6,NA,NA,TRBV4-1,TGCGCCAGCAGCCAAGACGGCGGATTTGGATCACCCCTCCACTTT,CASSQDGGFGSPLHF
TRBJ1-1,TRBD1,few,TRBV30,TGTGCCTGGAGTCGGACAGGGGGCACTGAAGCTTTCTTT,CAWSRTGGTEAFF
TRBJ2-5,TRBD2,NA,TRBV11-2,TGTGCCAGCAGCTTAGCGTTTGGCGGGGGGGCCTGGGAGACCCAGTACTTC,CASSLAFGGGAWETQYF
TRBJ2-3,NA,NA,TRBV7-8,TGTGCCAGCAGCTTAATGTTTGGGACAAGCACAGATACGCAGTATTTT,CASSLMFGTSTDTQYF
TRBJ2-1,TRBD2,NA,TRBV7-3,TGTGCCAGCAGCTTAACCGGATTAGTGCTAGCGGGGGGCCGAGACCATGAGCAGTTCTTC,CASSLTGLVLAGGRDHEQFF
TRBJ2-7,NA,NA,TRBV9,TGTGCCAGCTCGAGCCCTACCCAACCCTACGAGCAGTACTTC,CASSSPTQPYEQYF
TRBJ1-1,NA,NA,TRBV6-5,TGTGCCAGCAGTTTGCCAGACAGGAGGGGGTCCTCTGAAGCTTTCTTT,CASSLPDRRGSSEAFF
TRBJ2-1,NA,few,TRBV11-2,TGTGCCAGCAGCTTAGAGTGGGGGAGCCCTAATGAGCAGTTCTTC,CASSLEWGSPNEQFF
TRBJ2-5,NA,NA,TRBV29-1,TGCAGCGTTGAAGTTGGGGTGGGCCGGGAGACCCAGTACTTC,CSVEVGVGRETQYF
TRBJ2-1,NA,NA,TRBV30,TGTGCCTGGACTACGGGAGTCCACTACAATGAGCAGTTCTTC,CAWTTGVHYNEQFF
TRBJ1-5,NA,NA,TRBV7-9,TGTGCCAGCAGCTTTACAAGGGACACGGAACGGAATCAGCCCCAGCATTTT,CASSFTRDTERNQPQHF
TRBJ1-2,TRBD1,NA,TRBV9,TGTGCCAGCAGCGTAGGGACAGGGGCGGAGGACTATGGCTACACCTTC,CASSVGTGAEDYGYTF
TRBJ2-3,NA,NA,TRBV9,TGTGCCAGCAGCCTCTTTTCAAGCGGAGGCACAGATACGCAGTATTTT,CASSLFSSGGTDTQYF
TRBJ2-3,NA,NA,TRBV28,TGTGCCAGCAGGGGATACCCCACAGATACGCAGTATTTT,CASRGYPTDTQYF
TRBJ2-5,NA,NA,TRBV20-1,TGCAGTGCTGAGGACCAAGAGACCCAGTACTTC,CSAEDQETQYF
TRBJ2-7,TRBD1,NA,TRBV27,TGTGCCAGCAGCCCCTGGGGGACAGGAACCTACGAGCAGTACTTC,CASSPWGTGTYEQYF
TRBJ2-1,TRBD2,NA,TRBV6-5,TGTGCCAGCAGTCCCCTTAGCGGGAGGGCCGATGAGCAGTTCTTC,CASSPLSGRADEQFF
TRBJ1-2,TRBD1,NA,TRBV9,TGTGCCAGCAGCTCAGGGGGCGTCGGTGGCTACACCTTC,CASSSGGVGGYTF
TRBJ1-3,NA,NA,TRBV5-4,TGTGCCAGCACCGCAGGGGCTGGAAACACCATATATTTT,CASTAGAGNTIYF
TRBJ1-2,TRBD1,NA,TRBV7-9,TGTGCCAGCAGCCGCGGGACAGGGGATGGCTACACCTTC,CASSRGTGDGYTF
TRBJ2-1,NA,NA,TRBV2,TGTGCCAGCAGTAATACAATAGCGAGCTCCTACAATGAGCAGTTCTTC,CASSNTIASSYNEQFF
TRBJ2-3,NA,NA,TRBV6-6,TGTGCCATCAAAAAGACGGCAACTAGCACAGATACGCAGTATTTT,CAIKKTATSTDTQYF
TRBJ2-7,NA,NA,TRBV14,TGTGCCAGCAGCCAAGTATGGCTATCCGGGTTTAGCTCCTACGAGCAGTACTTC,CASSQVWLSGFSSYEQYF
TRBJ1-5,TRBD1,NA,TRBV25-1,TGTGCCAGCAGTCAAGGGGCCAGGGGGCTTTATCAGCCCCAGCATTTT,CASSQGARGLYQPQHF
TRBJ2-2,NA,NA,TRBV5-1,TGCGCCAGCAGCTTGGAACTGGGGGTTGCCGGGGAGCTGTTTTTT,CASSLELGVAGELFF
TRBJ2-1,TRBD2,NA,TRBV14,TGTGCCAGCAGCGAATGGACCGGACTAGCGGACAATGAGCAGTTCTTC,CASSEWTGLADNEQFF
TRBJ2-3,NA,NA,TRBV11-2,TGTGCCAGCAGCCCATTTGGGACTGCCCGCACAGATACGCAGTATTTT,CASSPFGTARTDTQYF